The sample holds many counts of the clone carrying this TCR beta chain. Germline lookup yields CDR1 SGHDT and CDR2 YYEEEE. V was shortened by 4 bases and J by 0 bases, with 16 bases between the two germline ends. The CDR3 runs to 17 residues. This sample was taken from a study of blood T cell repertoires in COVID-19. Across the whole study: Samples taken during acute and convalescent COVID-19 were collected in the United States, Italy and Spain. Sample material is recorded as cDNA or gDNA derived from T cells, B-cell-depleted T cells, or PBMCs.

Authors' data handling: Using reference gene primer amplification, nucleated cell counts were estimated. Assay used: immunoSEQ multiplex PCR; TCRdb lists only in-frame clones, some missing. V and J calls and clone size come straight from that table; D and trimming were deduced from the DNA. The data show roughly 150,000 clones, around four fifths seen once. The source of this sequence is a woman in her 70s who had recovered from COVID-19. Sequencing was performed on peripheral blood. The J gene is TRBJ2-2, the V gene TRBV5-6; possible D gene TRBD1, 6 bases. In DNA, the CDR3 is TGTGCCAGCAGCCCCCCGACAGGACCCTCGAACACCGGGGAGCTGTTTTTT. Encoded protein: CASSPPTGPSNTGELFF. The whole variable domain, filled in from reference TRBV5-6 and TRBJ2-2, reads DAGVTQSPTHLIKTRGQQVTLRCSPKSGHDTVSWYQQALGQGPQFIFQYYEEEERQRGNFPDRFSGHQFPNYSSELNVNALLLGDSALYLCASSPPTGPSNTGELFFGEGSRLTVL.